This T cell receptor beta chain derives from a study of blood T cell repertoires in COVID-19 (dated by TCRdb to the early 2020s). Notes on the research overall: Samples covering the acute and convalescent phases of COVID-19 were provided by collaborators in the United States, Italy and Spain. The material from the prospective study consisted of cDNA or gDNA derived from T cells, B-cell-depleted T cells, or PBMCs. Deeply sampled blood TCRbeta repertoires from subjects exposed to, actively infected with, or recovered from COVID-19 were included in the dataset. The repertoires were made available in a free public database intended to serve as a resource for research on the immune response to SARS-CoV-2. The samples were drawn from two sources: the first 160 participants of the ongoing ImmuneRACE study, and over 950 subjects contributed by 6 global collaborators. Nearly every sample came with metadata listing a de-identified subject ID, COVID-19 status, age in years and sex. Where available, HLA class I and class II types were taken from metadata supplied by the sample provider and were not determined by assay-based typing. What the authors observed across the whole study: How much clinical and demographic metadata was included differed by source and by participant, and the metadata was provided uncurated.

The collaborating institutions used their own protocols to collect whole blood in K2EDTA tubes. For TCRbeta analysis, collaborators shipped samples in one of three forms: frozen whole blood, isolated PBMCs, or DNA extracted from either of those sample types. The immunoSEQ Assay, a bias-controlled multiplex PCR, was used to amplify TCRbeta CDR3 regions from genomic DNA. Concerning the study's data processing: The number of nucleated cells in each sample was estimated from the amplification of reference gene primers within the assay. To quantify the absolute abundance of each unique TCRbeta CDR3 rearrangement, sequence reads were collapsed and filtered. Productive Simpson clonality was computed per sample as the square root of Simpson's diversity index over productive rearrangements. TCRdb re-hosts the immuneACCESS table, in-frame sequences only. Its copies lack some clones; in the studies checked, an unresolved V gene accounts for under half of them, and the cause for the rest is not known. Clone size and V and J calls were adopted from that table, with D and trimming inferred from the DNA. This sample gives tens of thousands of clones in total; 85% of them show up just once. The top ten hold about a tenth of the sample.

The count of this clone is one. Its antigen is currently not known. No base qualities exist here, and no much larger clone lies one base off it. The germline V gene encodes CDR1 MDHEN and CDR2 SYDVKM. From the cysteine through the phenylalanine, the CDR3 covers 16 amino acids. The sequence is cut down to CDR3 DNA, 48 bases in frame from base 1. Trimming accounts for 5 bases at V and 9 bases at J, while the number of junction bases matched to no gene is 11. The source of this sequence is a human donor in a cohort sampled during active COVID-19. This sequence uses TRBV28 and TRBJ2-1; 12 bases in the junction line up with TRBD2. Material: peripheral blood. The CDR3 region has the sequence CASSPPATSGSSEQFF. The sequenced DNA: TGTGCCAGCAGTCCCCCGGCGACTAGCGGGAGTTCTGAGCAGTTCTTC.